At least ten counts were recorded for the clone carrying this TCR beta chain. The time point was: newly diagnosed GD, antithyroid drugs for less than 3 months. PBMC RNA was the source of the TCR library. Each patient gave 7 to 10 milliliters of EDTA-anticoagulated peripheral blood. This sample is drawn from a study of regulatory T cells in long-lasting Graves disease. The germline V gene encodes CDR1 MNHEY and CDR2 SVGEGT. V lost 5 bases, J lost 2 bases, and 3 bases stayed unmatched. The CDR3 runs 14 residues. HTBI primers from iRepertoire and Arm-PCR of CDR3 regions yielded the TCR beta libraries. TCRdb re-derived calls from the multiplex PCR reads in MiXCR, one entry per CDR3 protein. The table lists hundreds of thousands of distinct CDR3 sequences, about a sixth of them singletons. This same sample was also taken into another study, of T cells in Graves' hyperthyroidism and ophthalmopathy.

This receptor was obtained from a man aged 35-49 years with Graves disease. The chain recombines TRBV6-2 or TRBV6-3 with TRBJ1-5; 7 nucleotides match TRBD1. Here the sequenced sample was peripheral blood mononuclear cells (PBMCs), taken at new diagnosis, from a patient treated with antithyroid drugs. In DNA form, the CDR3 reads TGTGCCAGCAGTCGCGACAGGGGCAATCAGCCCCAGCATTTT. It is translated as CASSRDRGNQPQHF.